Following are 20 T cell receptor beta chains from one sample sequenced in a study of T cell clonality in common variable immunodeficiency. The protocol was immunoSEQ multiplex PCR, while the TCRdb copy is restricted to in-frame clones and leaves out a portion. The table lists under 35,000 clones, with no singletons. The sequenced sample consisted of peripheral blood mononuclear cells. The receptors come from a person aged 18 to 70 in good health.

This clone was seen ten or more times. The read terminates 3 residues ahead of where the CDR3 ends, so the germline J gene completes it. This chain joins TRBV12-3 or TRBV12-4 and TRBJ2-3; D gene unclear. V lost 8 bases to trimming and J lost 0 bases, with 12 bases between them. The CDR3 consists of 14 residues. The CDR3 loop reads CASLRAPSTDTQYF. The CDR3 DNA, read in part, is TGTGCCAGCCTCCGAGCGCCGAGCACAGATACG.

This clone was seen repeatedly, ten times or more. The read terminates 3 residues before the CDR3 end, so the remaining end is supplied by the germline J gene. The chain is built from TRBV28 and TRBJ1-3; D perhaps matches TRBD1 (6 bases). Germline loops: CDR1 MDHEN, CDR2 SYDVKM. V lost 7 bases and J lost 0, with 10 bases in between. The CDR3 runs to 14 residues. The covered CDR3 bases are TGTGCCAGCAACACGGACAGCTCTGGAAACACC. This gives the protein CASNTDSSGNT. The whole CDR3 sequence reads CASNTDSSGNTIYF.

This clone was detected ten times or more. From the germline J gene comes the end of the CDR3, since the read stops 3 residues before it. The V call is TRBV7-8, the J call TRBJ2-3; D gene unclear. The V gene lost 5 bases and the J gene lost 2 bases, with 11 bases spanning the gap. This CDR3 has 14 amino acids. Germline values: CDR1 SGHVS, CDR2 FQNEAQ. The CDR3: CASSPMTPTDTQYF. CDR3 DNA, as far as it was read: TGTGCCAGCAGCCCCATGACTCCCACAGATACG.

The table lists this clone with a few counts. The CDR3 end is not reached by the read, which stops 3 residues before it; the germline J gene fills it in. The genes are TRBV7-9 and TRBJ1-2, with D unresolved. This CDR3 spans 12 amino acids. CDR1 is SEHNR, CDR2 FQNEAQ, per germline (reference sequence). CDR3 loop: CASSSTVTGYTF. The sequenced part of the CDR3 DNA is TGTGCCAGCAGCTCAACGGTTACGGGC.

This clone was counted many times. The CDR3 region is CASSIDGSDYEQYF. The CDR3 DNA, read in part, is TGTGCCAGTAGTATAGATGGCAGCGACTACGAG. The J gene is TRBJ2-7, the V gene TRBV19; D is ambiguous. The read terminates 3 residues ahead of where the CDR3 ends, so the germline J gene completes it. This CDR3 contains 14 residues. Germline V gives CDR1 LNHDA, CDR2 SQIVND (reference sequence). V was trimmed by 0 bases and J by 3 bases, leaving 9 bases between them.

This clone was observed many times. The CDR3 DNA, read in part, is TGTGCCAGTAGTAGGCCGGGCTCCTACGAG. Translated, it gives CASSRPGSYE. The full CDR3 protein reads CASSRPGSYEQYF. The chain combines TRBV19 with TRBJ2-7; unclear D gene. The read stops 3 residues short of the end of the CDR3; the missing end is completed from the germline J gene. Trimming removed 4 bases at V and 0 bases at J, with 7 bases between. The CDR3 contains 13 residues. CDR1 is LNHDA, CDR2 SQIVND, per germline (reference sequence).

This clone was counted many times. The covered CDR3 bases are TGTGCCAGCAGTCCACAGCACATGAACACTGAA. This encodes CASSPQHMNTE. The complete CDR3 reads CASSPQHMNTEAFF. The chain combines TRBV6-4 with TRBJ1-1; no clear D gene. Read data end 3 residues before the CDR3 end; the end is taken from the germline J gene. The V gene's germline CDR1 is MRHNA and CDR2 SNTAGT. V was shortened by 5 bases and J by 0 bases, with 10 bases between the two germline ends. CDR3 size: 14 residues.

This clone has a count of ten or more. The read terminates 3 residues ahead of where the CDR3 ends, so the germline J gene completes it. This sequence joins TRBV6-2 or TRBV6-3 and TRBJ2-1; D gene uncertain. Trimming shortened V by 2 bases and J by 0 bases, and 5 bases separated the two germline ends. CDR1 is MNHEY and CDR2 is SVGEGT in the germline V gene. CDR3 length equals 14 residues. The CDR3 DNA, read in part, is TGTGCCAGCAGTTACGGCCCCTCCTACAATGAG. It translates to CASSYGPSYNE. The complete CDR3 protein is CASSYGPSYNEQFF.

A remark on this clone: A far larger clone differs by one base, so this is likely a read error. The sequence runs out 3 residues before the end of the CDR3; the remainder is reconstructed from the germline J gene. This chain connects TRBV19 to TRBJ2-3; the match to TRBD2 covers 8 bases. J lost 0 bases, V lost 7 bases, and 12 bases had no gene match. The CDR3 consists of 17 residues. CDR1 and CDR2 from the germline V gene are LNHDA and SQIVND (reference sequence). CDR3 sequence reads: CASTIVTSGTSTDTQYF. Incomplete CDR3 DNA: TGTGCCAGTACTATCGTCACTAGCGGAACTAGCACAGATACG.

This clone was observed at least ten times. The CDR3 sequence is CASSTASAGETQYF. The DNA read from the CDR3 is TGTGCCAGTAGTACCGCCTCAGCGGGGGAGACC. The rearrangement uses TRBV19 and TRBJ2-5, with TRBD2 matching 7 bases. The read is 3 residues too short to cover the CDR3 end, so that end is filled in from the germline J gene. Trimming cost V 4 bases and J 5 bases; bases outside gene matches: 7. This CDR3 region has 14 residues. Germline CDR1 and CDR2: LNHDA and SQIVND (reference sequence).

This clone came up many times. With the read ending 3 residues before the CDR3 end, the germline J gene is used to fill in that end. This rearrangement joins TRBV7-2 to TRBJ2-7; 11 bases fit TRBD2. In germline, CDR1 is SGHTA, CDR2 FQGNSA. The CDR3 is 15 residues long. The ends lost 4 bases at V and 4 bases at J; junction bases unmatched: 6. The CDR3 reads CASSSGLAELYEQYF. The part of the CDR3 DNA that was read is TGTGCCAGCAGCTCGGGACTAGCGGAACTTTACGAG.

This clone appeared many times. Sequencing ends 3 residues short of the CDR3 end; the germline J gene provides the rest. The J gene is TRBJ1-1, the V gene TRBV18; 8 bases agree with TRBD1. The germline gives CDR1 KGHSH, CDR2 LQKENI. V lost 2 bases and J lost 6; bases outside the gene matches: 5. The CDR3 is made up of 14 amino acids. CDR3 in amino acids: CASSPSGRGPEAFF. CDR3 DNA, as far as it was read: TGTGCCAGCTCACCATCGGGCAGGGGGCCTGAA. Together with reference TRBV18 and TRBJ1-1, the CDR3 gives the full variable domain: NAGVMQNPRHLVRRRGQEARLRCSPMKGHSHVYWYRQLPEEGLKFMVYLQKENIIDESGMPKERFSAEFPKEGPSILRIQQVVRGDSAAYFCASSPSGRGPEAFFGQGTRLTVV.

This clone was counted ten times or more. The read gets to within 3 residues of the CDR3 end, and the germline J gene fills in the rest. The V and J genes are TRBV19 and TRBJ2-7; TRBD2 aligns across 8 bases. The CDR3 consists of 16 residues. The germline gives CDR1 LNHDA, CDR2 SQIVND (reference sequence). V lost 2 bases and J lost 6; bases outside the gene matches: 12. This CDR3 is CASSIFPAGAFVEQYF. CDR3 DNA (partial): TGTGCCAGTAGTATATTTCCAGCGGGGGCCTTCGTCGAG. Supplemented by reference TRBV19 and TRBJ2-7, the full variable domain reads DGGITQSPKYLFRKEGQNVTLSCEQNLNHDAMYWYRQDPGQGLRLIYYSQIVNDFQKGDIAEGYSVSREKKESFPLTVTSAQKNPTAFYLCASSIFPAGAFVEQYFGPGTRLTVT.

This clone came up many times. The CDR3 end is not reached by the read, which stops 3 residues before it; the germline J gene fills it in. The V gene is TRBV5-1, the J gene TRBJ2-1; 11 bases line up with TRBD2. CDR3 length: 16 amino acids. CDR1 is SGHRS and CDR2 is YFSETQ in the germline V gene. Trimming at V came to 7 bases and at J to 0 bases, leaving 6 bases not matched to a gene. CDR3 residues: CASHHTSGSSYNEQFF. The CDR3 DNA, read in part, is TGCGCCAGCCATCATACTAGCGGGAGCTCCTACAATGAG.

This clone was seen more than once but under ten times. The read is 3 residues too short to cover the CDR3 end, so that end is filled in from the germline J gene. The genes are TRBV20-1 and TRBJ2-7; 8 bases line up with TRBD2. The trim removed 6 bases at V and 0 bases at J, leaving 4 bases unmatched. This CDR3 has 13 amino acids. The germline V gene has CDR1 DFQATT and CDR2 SNEGSKA (reference sequence). This CDR3 reads CSARGLDSYEQYF. CDR3 DNA, as far as it was read: TGCAGTGCAAGGGGACTAGACTCCTACGAG.

The sample holds many counts of this clone. The read gets to within 3 residues of the CDR3 end, and the germline J gene fills in the rest. The chain has TRBV5-1 and TRBJ1-2, with 9 bases that match TRBD1. The V and J ends lost 0 bases and 7 bases, in that order; junction bases with no gene match: 7. Looked up from germline, CDR1 is SGHRS and CDR2 is YFSETQ. The CDR3 sequence is 15 residues long. The part of the CDR3 DNA that was read is TGCGCCAGCAGCTTGGCGGACAGGGGAACGGGTGGC. The encoded protein is CASSLADRGTGG. The entire CDR3 sequence reads CASSLADRGTGGYTF.

At least ten counts were recorded for this clone. The CDR3 loop reads CASSIGQPRETQYF. CDR3 DNA (partial): TGTGCCAGTAGTATAGGACAGCCGCGAGAGACC. The chain carries TRBV19 and TRBJ2-5, with D perhaps TRBD1 (5 bases). The read ends 3 residues early relative to the CDR3; the germline J gene fills the gap. CDR1 LNHDA and CDR2 SQIVND come from the germline V gene (reference sequence). Trimming removed 1 base at V and 4 bases at J, with 10 bases between. CDR3 length: 14 residues.

This clone was observed at least ten times. The DNA ends 3 residues before the CDR3 does, and the rest of the CDR3 is filled in from the germline J gene. The rearrangement joins TRBV7-2 to TRBJ2-1; 9 positions match TRBD2. J lost 9 bases, V lost 2 bases, and 2 bases had no gene match. The germline V gene has CDR1 SGHTA and CDR2 FQGNSA. This CDR3 is 13 amino acids long. The CDR3 loop reads CASSLLAGSEQFF. Incomplete CDR3 DNA: TGTGCCAGCAGCTTACTAGCGGGGAGTGAG.

This clone was recorded many times. The read gets to within 3 residues of the CDR3 end, and the germline J gene fills in the rest. The chain combines TRBV11-2 with TRBJ1-2; D ambiguous. The CDR3 runs to 14 residues. Between the trimmed V and J ends, which lost 3 bases and 4 bases, there was a span of 12 bases. Germline-derived CDR1 and CDR2 are SGHAT and FQNNGV. Here the CDR3 reads CASSFPETLYGYTF. CDR3 bases read: TGTGCCAGCAGCTTCCCAGAAACCCTCTATGGC.

This clone was seen many times. The read terminates 3 residues ahead of where the CDR3 ends, so the germline J gene completes it. The rearrangement uses TRBV15 and TRBJ2-3; perhaps TRBD1 as D (5 bases). Germline CDR1 is LNHNV and CDR2 is YYDKDF (reference sequence). The CDR3 runs 18 residues. The sequenced part of the CDR3 DNA is TGTGCCACCAGCAGAGATCGGATGAAGGTCAGGGTTTATGAGACG. Protein product: CATSRDRMKVRVYET. The whole CDR3 reads CATSRDRMKVRVYETQYF. The full variable domain, its missing parts supplied by reference TRBV15 and TRBJ2-3, is DAMVIQNPRYQVTQFGKPVTLSCSQTLNHNVMYWYQQKSSQAPKLLFHYYDKDFNNEADTPDNFQSRRPNTSFCFLDIRSPGLGDTAMYLCATSRDRMKVRVYETQYFGPGTRLTVL.